The rows below give T cell receptor beta chains drawn from one sample of a study of shared clonotypes between healthy human individuals. Sequencing was performed with immunoSEQ multiplex PCR; in TCRdb, only in-frame clones are kept and a portion is missing. Of more than 2 million clones in the sample, around 95% were seen once. Sequenced sample: naive CD8+ T cells from PBMCs. The source of these receptors is a young man in good health. Some clones in this sample may be carry-over from other donors' samples. Each CDR3 is given with its conserved first and last residue. D genes are given only for firm matches. Clone sizes are given selectively: once, few, many, or a class where the clone is expanded.

v_gene: TRBV6-1
abundance: NA
j_gene: TRBJ2-1
d_gene: NA
CDR3aa: CAISFRAAEYNEQFF
CDR3nt: TGTGCCATCTCCTTCCGGGCAGCTGAATACAATGAGCAGTTCTTC

v_gene: TRBV28
abundance: NA
j_gene: TRBJ2-2
d_gene: TRBD2
CDR3aa: CASSSGLAGWTGELFF
CDR3nt: TGTGCCAGCAGTTCTGGACTAGCGGGATGGACCGGGGAGCTGTTTTTT

v_gene: TRBV9
abundance: NA
j_gene: TRBJ1-1
d_gene: NA
CDR3aa: CASGDGNTEAFF
CDR3nt: TGTGCCAGCGGTGACGGAAACACTGAAGCTTTCTTT

v_gene: TRBV7-3
abundance: NA
j_gene: TRBJ2-7
d_gene: NA
CDR3aa: CASSLTHKVIQPHEQYF
CDR3nt: TGTGCCAGCAGCTTAACGCATAAAGTCATTCAGCCCCACGAGCAGTACTTC

v_gene: TRBV7-9
abundance: NA
j_gene: TRBJ2-1
d_gene: TRBD1
CDR3aa: CASSSTGTGGYEQFF
CDR3nt: TGTGCCAGCAGCTCCACCGGGACAGGGGGCTATGAGCAGTTCTTC

v_gene: TRBV5-1
abundance: NA
j_gene: TRBJ1-3
d_gene: TRBD1
CDR3aa: CASSPWDRGPIDLYF
CDR3nt: TGCGCCAGCAGCCCCTGGGACAGGGGGCCCATAGACCTATATTTT

v_gene: TRBV28
abundance: NA
j_gene: TRBJ2-1
d_gene: TRBD2
CDR3aa: CASSSSSGENYNEQFF
CDR3nt: TGTGCCAGCAGTTCCTCTAGCGGGGAGAACTACAATGAGCAGTTCTTC

v_gene: TRBV2
abundance: NA
j_gene: TRBJ2-1
d_gene: TRBD1
CDR3aa: CASSPGTAHYNEQFF
CDR3nt: TGTGCCAGCAGTCCCGGGACAGCTCACTACAATGAGCAGTTCTTC

v_gene: TRBV7-9
abundance: NA
j_gene: TRBJ1-2
d_gene: NA
CDR3aa: CASSGGSPHGYTF
CDR3nt: TGTGCCAGCAGTGGGGGGAGCCCCCATGGCTACACCTTC

v_gene: TRBV28
abundance: NA
j_gene: TRBJ1-2
d_gene: NA
CDR3aa: CASRPGTYYGYTF
CDR3nt: TGTGCCAGCAGGCCCGGGACATACTATGGCTACACCTTC

v_gene: TRBV28
abundance: once
j_gene: TRBJ2-7
d_gene: TRBD1
CDR3aa: CASSLQGSGYEQYF
CDR3nt: TGTGCCAGCAGCCTACAGGGGTCAGGATACGAGCAGTACTTC

v_gene: TRBV2
abundance: NA
j_gene: TRBJ2-1
d_gene: TRBD2
CDR3aa: CASSDLAAFYNEQFF
CDR3nt: TGTGCCAGCAGTGACCTAGCGGCATTCTACAATGAGCAGTTCTTC

v_gene: TRBV7-2
abundance: NA
j_gene: TRBJ2-7
d_gene: NA
CDR3aa: CASSLVEGSYEQYF
CDR3nt: TGTGCCAGCAGCTTAGTGGAGGGCTCCTACGAGCAGTACTTC

v_gene: TRBV28
abundance: NA
j_gene: TRBJ2-7
d_gene: NA
CDR3aa: CATLSGGSYEQYF
CDR3nt: TGTGCCACCCTGAGTGGGGGATCCTACGAGCAGTACTTC

v_gene: TRBV10-3
abundance: NA
j_gene: TRBJ1-3
d_gene: NA
CDR3aa: CAISETRLSGNTIYF
CDR3nt: TGTGCCATCAGTGAGACAAGACTCTCTGGAAACACCATATATTTT

v_gene: TRBV6-5
abundance: NA
j_gene: TRBJ2-7
d_gene: NA
CDR3aa: CASSHKAGPYEQYF
CDR3nt: TGTGCCAGCAGCCATAAGGCGGGCCCCTACGAGCAGTACTTC

v_gene: TRBV9
abundance: NA
j_gene: TRBJ1-1
d_gene: NA
CDR3aa: CASSASNTEAFF
CDR3nt: TGTGCCAGCAGCGCGTCGAACACTGAAGCTTTCTTT

v_gene: TRBV5-5
abundance: NA
j_gene: TRBJ2-7
d_gene: TRBD1
CDR3aa: CASSLWTGSSYEQYF
CDR3nt: TGTGCCAGCAGCCTTTGGACAGGGAGCTCCTACGAGCAGTACTTC

v_gene: TRBV9
abundance: NA
j_gene: TRBJ2-2
d_gene: TRBD2
CDR3aa: CASSVGGSGPRIETNTGELFF
CDR3nt: TGTGCCAGCAGCGTAGGGGGTAGCGGGCCACGGATCGAGACGAACACCGGGGAGCTGTTTTTT

v_gene: TRBV4-1
abundance: NA
j_gene: TRBJ2-2
d_gene: TRBD2
CDR3aa: CASSQLPGLVNTGELFF
CDR3nt: TGCGCCAGCAGCCAACTTCCGGGACTAGTTAACACCGGGGAGCTGTTTTTT

v_gene: TRBV19
abundance: once
j_gene: TRBJ1-3
d_gene: NA
CDR3aa: CASIMGPSSGNTIYF
CDR3nt: TGTGCCAGTATCATGGGACCCAGCTCTGGAAACACCATATATTTT

v_gene: TRBV29-1
abundance: NA
j_gene: TRBJ2-7
d_gene: NA
CDR3aa: CSVGTFYEQYF
CDR3nt: TGCAGCGTCGGGACTTTCTACGAGCAGTACTTC

v_gene: TRBV19
abundance: NA
j_gene: TRBJ2-5
d_gene: NA
CDR3aa: CASSPQDPQETQYF
CDR3nt: TGTGCCAGTAGTCCCCAGGACCCCCAAGAGACCCAGTACTTC

v_gene: TRBV30
abundance: NA
j_gene: TRBJ2-5
d_gene: NA
CDR3aa: CAWSTVYQETQYF
CDR3nt: TGTGCCTGGAGTACAGTGTACCAAGAGACCCAGTACTTC

v_gene: TRBV29-1
abundance: NA
j_gene: TRBJ2-1
d_gene: NA
CDR3aa: CSATFLVLPNEQFF
CDR3nt: TGCAGCGCCACATTTCTAGTCCTTCCCAATGAGCAGTTCTTC

v_gene: TRBV7-9
abundance: NA
j_gene: TRBJ2-1
d_gene: TRBD2
CDR3aa: CASSPKVEGGRSYNEQFF
CDR3nt: TGTGCCAGCAGCCCGAAGGTTGAGGGAGGGAGGTCCTACAATGAGCAGTTCTTC

v_gene: TRBV4-3
abundance: NA
j_gene: TRBJ2-1
d_gene: NA
CDR3aa: CASSQTRGANSGNNEQFF
CDR3nt: TGCGCCAGCAGCCAAACCAGGGGCGCGAATAGTGGGAACAATGAGCAGTTCTTC

v_gene: TRBV4-3
abundance: NA
j_gene: TRBJ2-1
d_gene: NA
CDR3aa: CASSQEAAYNEQFF
CDR3nt: TGCGCCAGCAGCCAAGAGGCGGCCTACAATGAGCAGTTCTTC

v_gene: TRBV2
abundance: NA
j_gene: TRBJ1-5
d_gene: NA
CDR3aa: CASSPGRGSNQPQHF
CDR3nt: TGTGCCAGCAGTCCCGGCAGGGGTAGCAATCAGCCCCAGCATTTT

v_gene: TRBV4-3
abundance: few
j_gene: TRBJ1-1
d_gene: NA
CDR3aa: CASSRLGDEAFF
CDR3nt: TGCGCCAGCAGCCGATTGGGGGACGAGGCTTTCTTT

v_gene: TRBV30
abundance: NA
j_gene: TRBJ2-7
d_gene: NA
CDR3aa: CAWSGWGIGTPPEQYF
CDR3nt: TGTGCCTGGAGTGGGTGGGGGATCGGGACGCCCCCCGAGCAGTACTTC

v_gene: TRBV4-3
abundance: NA
j_gene: TRBJ2-7
d_gene: TRBD1
CDR3aa: CASSQMGDRVVLDEQYF
CDR3nt: TGCGCCAGCAGCCAGATGGGGGACAGGGTCGTTCTGGACGAGCAGTACTTC

v_gene: TRBV13
abundance: NA
j_gene: TRBJ2-1
d_gene: NA
CDR3aa: CASSLEGRGLSYNEQFF
CDR3nt: TGTGCCAGCAGCTTAGAGGGGCGGGGGCTCTCCTACAATGAGCAGTTCTTC

v_gene: TRBV7-8
abundance: NA
j_gene: TRBJ2-7
d_gene: NA
CDR3aa: CASSLKDSSYEQYF
CDR3nt: TGTGCCAGCAGCTTAAAGGACAGCTCCTACGAGCAGTACTTC

v_gene: TRBV5-6
abundance: NA
j_gene: TRBJ2-7
d_gene: TRBD1
CDR3aa: CASSSSSTGYGLDEQYF
CDR3nt: TGTGCCAGCAGCTCATCCTCGACAGGGTACGGACTCGACGAGCAGTACTTC

v_gene: TRBV27
abundance: NA
j_gene: TRBJ1-1
d_gene: NA
CDR3aa: CASSFSGLSTEAFF
CDR3nt: TGTGCCAGCAGCTTTAGTGGCTTGAGCACTGAAGCTTTCTTT

v_gene: TRBV9
abundance: NA
j_gene: TRBJ1-1
d_gene: TRBD1
CDR3aa: CASSVRDRNTEAFF
CDR3nt: TGTGCCAGCAGCGTGAGGGACAGAAACACTGAAGCTTTCTTT

v_gene: TRBV27
abundance: NA
j_gene: TRBJ1-2
d_gene: NA
CDR3aa: CASSTGDYGYTF
CDR3nt: TGTGCCAGCAGCACGGGCGACTATGGCTACACCTTC

v_gene: TRBV19
abundance: once
j_gene: TRBJ2-3
d_gene: TRBD2
CDR3aa: CASSIPSGRAVDTQYF
CDR3nt: TGTGCCAGTAGTATCCCGAGCGGGAGGGCCGTAGATACGCAGTATTTT

v_gene: TRBV7-6
abundance: NA
j_gene: TRBJ1-4
d_gene: TRBD1
CDR3aa: CASSLRSTGQTIQKLFF
CDR3nt: TGTGCCAGCAGCTTAAGGTCTACGGGACAGACGATACAAAAACTGTTTTTT